What follows is one TCR beta chain and its context. The J segment lost 4 bases and the V segment lost 7 bases, leaving 4 bases of the junction unmatched. Germline V gives CDR1 LNHDA, CDR2 SQIVND (reference sequence). The CDR3 consists of 13 residues. Only in-frame clones appear in the TCRdb table, and some are missing; sequencing was by immunoSEQ multiplex PCR. Seen here are 120,000 to 150,000 clones, approximately 85% observed once, and the top ten hold over 4%. The source of the sample is a study of T cell responses to AZD1222 COVID-19 vaccine. The source material was peripheral blood, sampled on day 0 of MenACWY control vaccination. J is TRBJ1-1 and V is TRBV19; the match to TRBD1 covers 9 bases. The receptor was derived from an adult in good health. CDR3 nucleotides: TGTGCCAGTAACACAGGGGGCGTCACTGAAGCTTTCTTT. The encoded protein is CASNTGGVTEAFF.